This passage covers 30 T cell receptor beta chains from one sample sequenced in a study of radiotherapy plus CTLA-4 blockade in lung cancer. TCRdb's copy holds only in-frame clones and misses some; the assay was immunoSEQ multiplex PCR. Among about 86,000 clones listed, around 83% were seen once. The material was peripheral blood, obtained from a patient treated with radiotherapy plus ipilimumab. All receptors derive from a human donor with non-small cell lung cancer who had stable disease on radiotherapy plus ipilimumab.

V gene TRBV5-1 combines with J gene TRBJ2-5; 8 bases are a match to TRBD1. The germline V gene has CDR1 SGHRS and CDR2 YFSETQ. With V trimmed by 4 bases and J by 2 bases, 4 bases remained unmatched. The length of the CDR3 is 14 residues. CDR3 bases: TGCGCCAGCAGCAAGGGACAGGCACAAGAGACCCAGTACTTC. Translated: CASSKGQAQETQYF.

The DNA of the CDR3 is TGTGCCAGTAGCCGCGGGGGGAGCGTTCGGCCCCAGCATTTT. Amino acids: CASSRGGSVRPQHF. This rearrangement joins TRBV19 to TRBJ1-5; a possible D gene is TRBD1 (5 bases). This CDR3 is built from 14 residues. Germline CDR1 and CDR2: LNHDA and SQIVND (reference sequence). V lost 6 bases, J lost 9 bases, and 18 bases lay in between.

The chain combines TRBV2 with TRBJ2-1, with TRBD2 identical over 14 bases. With 7 bases clipped from V and 7 bases from J, the junction kept 6 bases outside the gene matches. Germline lookup yields CDR1 SNHLY and CDR2 FYNNEI. The CDR3 consists of 15 residues. CDR3 nucleotides: TGTGCCAGCACGGGACTAGCGGGAGTGGGGAATGAGCAGTTCTTC. Its protein is CASTGLAGVGNEQFF.

CDR3 in DNA: TGTGCCTGGAGGACAGGAGGGGCCTCCTACGAGCAGTACTTC. Translation: CAWRTGGASYEQYF. The rearrangement links TRBV30 to TRBJ2-7; D may correspond to TRBD1 or TRBD2 (6 bases each). Germline assignment: CDR1 GTSNPN and CDR2 SVGIG (reference sequence). With 3 bases removed from V and 0 bases from J, the gap between germline ends came to 12 bases. This CDR3 has 14 amino acids.

The chain recombines TRBV12-5 with TRBJ1-2; 9 bases match TRBD1. Per germline, CDR1 LGHNT and CDR2 FRNRAP. This CDR3 comprises 16 residues. The junction had 10 bases not matched to a gene; V was cut back by 0 bases and J by 8 bases. The CDR3 nucleotides read TGTGCTAGTGGTTTGGTAGACCGGGACAGGGAATACGGCTACACCTTC. Amino acids: CASGLVDRDREYGYTF.

This CDR3 is CASSLDGSSTDTQYF. CDR3 DNA sequence: TGTGCCAGCAGCTTAGACGGCTCTAGCACAGATACGCAGTATTTT. The chain is built from TRBV7-9 and TRBJ2-3; D is ambiguous. The germline V gene has CDR1 SEHNR and CDR2 FQNEAQ (reference sequence). The length of the CDR3 is 15 residues. Trimming took 1 base from V and 0 from J, leaving 8 bases between them.

The V and J genes are TRBV6-1 and TRBJ1-1; unclear D gene. The V end was cut by 3 bases, the J end by 2 bases, with 10 bases between. Germline values: CDR1 MNHNS, CDR2 SASEGT. The CDR3 contains 14 residues. The CDR3 sequence: CASSDGSTNTEAFF. In nucleotides, the CDR3 is TGTGCCAGCAGTGACGGCAGCACTAACACTGAAGCTTTCTTT.

The chain is built from TRBV7-8 and TRBJ1-4; D not resolved. Germline CDR1 SGHVS, CDR2 FQNEAQ. The CDR3 runs 14 residues. V lost 5 bases and J lost 2, with 9 bases in between. The CDR3 reads CASSPARTNEKLFF. As DNA, the CDR3 is TGTGCCAGCAGCCCCGCAAGGACTAATGAAAAACTGTTTTTT.

The J gene is TRBJ2-3, the V gene TRBV19; TRBD2 matches 8 bases. V gave up 3 bases and J gave up 6 bases; unmatched junction bases: 8. The germline CDR1 and CDR2 sequences are LNHDA and SQIVND (reference sequence). The CDR3 contains 15 residues. The CDR3 here is CASSIVAGGRDTQYF. In DNA form, the CDR3 reads TGTGCCAGTAGTATCGTGGCGGGGGGACGGGATACGCAGTATTTT.

The chain couples TRBV2 to TRBJ1-1, with D possibly matching TRBD1 (5 bases). V was pared by 6 bases and J by 0 bases, with 8 bases between. This CDR3 has 13 amino acids. Germline values: CDR1 SNHLY, CDR2 FYNNEI. The DNA for the CDR3 is TGTGCCAGCAGGGACACCATGAACACTGAAGCTTTCTTT. Amino acids: CASRDTMNTEAFF.

The chain recombines TRBV7-8 with TRBJ2-1, with D hard to call. This CDR3 region has 15 residues. Deletions cut 1 base from V and 3 bases from J, with 10 bases between. Looked up from germline, CDR1 is SGHVS and CDR2 is FQNEAQ. The CDR3 reads CASSLGSEFYNEQFF. The CDR3 nucleotides are TGTGCCAGCAGCTTAGGGTCGGAGTTCTACAATGAGCAGTTCTTC.

The chain has TRBV19 and TRBJ1-6; D is uncertain. Germline loops: CDR1 LNHDA, CDR2 SQIVND (reference sequence). Trimming removed 3 bases at V and 9 bases at J, with 15 bases between. There are 15 residues in the CDR3. This chain's CDR3 is CASSMKGGSGSPLHF. DNA of the CDR3: TGTGCCAGTAGTATGAAAGGAGGGAGCGGTTCACCCCTCCACTTT.

This rearrangement joins TRBV10-2 to TRBJ2-3, with 9 bases fitting TRBD2. The J segment lost 8 bases and the V segment lost 9 bases, leaving 12 bases of the junction unmatched. Looked up from germline, CDR1 is WSHSY and CDR2 is SAAADI. The CDR3 is made up of 14 amino acids. The CDR3 loop is CASRPSGASGTQYF. The DNA of the CDR3 is TGCGCCAGTCGTCCTAGCGGGGCCTCAGGTACGCAGTATTTT.

CDR3 loop: CASSLLAGTNTGELFF. In DNA, the CDR3 is TGTGCCAGCAGCCTTCTGGCAGGTACGAACACCGGGGAGCTGTTTTTT. V is TRBV28 and J is TRBJ2-2; no clear D. CDR3 length: 16 amino acids. CDR1 is MDHEN and CDR2 is SYDVKM in the germline V gene. The V gene lost 6 bases and the J gene lost 0 bases, with 14 bases spanning the gap.

The chain combines TRBV5-1 with TRBJ1-6, with D perhaps matching TRBD1 (5 bases). Germline CDR1 is SGHRS and CDR2 is YFSETQ. With 2 bases removed from V and 6 bases from J, the gap between germline ends came to 9 bases. The CDR3 loop spans 14 amino acids. CDR3 nucleotides: TGCGCCAGCAGCTTCTGGGGGTTTAATTCACCCCTCCACTTT. Protein sequence: CASSFWGFNSPLHF.

This chain connects TRBV11-3 to TRBJ2-2; 8 bases line up with TRBD1. The J segment lost 1 base and the V segment lost 5 bases, leaving 3 bases of the junction unmatched. The CDR3 length is 15 residues. Germline V lookup: CDR1 SGHNT, CDR2 YENEEA. The CDR3 DNA reads as TGTGCCAGCAGCCCAGGACAGGGGAACACCGGGGAGCTGTTTTTT. It yields the protein CASSPGQGNTGELFF.

This clone was counted a few times. This rearrangement joins TRBV10-3 to TRBJ1-4, with D uncertain. CDR1 and CDR2 from the germline V gene are ENHRY and SYGVKD. V lost 7 bases, J lost 4 bases, and 10 bases lay in between. The CDR3 spans 13 residues. CDR3 loop: CAINSQINEKLFF. The DNA of the CDR3 is TGTGCCATCAATTCACAGATTAATGAAAAACTGTTTTTT.

The count of this clone is one. CDR3 DNA: TGTGCCAGCAGCTTAGGCGGAAACACCGGGGAGCTGTTTTTT. Residues: CASSLGGNTGELFF. This rearrangement joins TRBV13 to TRBJ2-2; D gene ambiguous. The length of the CDR3 is 14 residues. The V and J ends lost 0 bases and 2 bases respectively, with 4 bases between them. CDR1 and CDR2 from the germline V gene are PRHDT and FYEKMQ (reference sequence).

This chain joins TRBV18 and TRBJ2-1, with 9 bases aligning to TRBD2. The germline CDR1 and CDR2 sequences are KGHSH and LQKENI. The J segment lost 3 bases and the V segment lost 1 base, leaving 4 bases of the junction unmatched. This CDR3 has 16 amino acids. The CDR3 DNA sequence: TGTGCCAGCTCACCACTTTCTAGCGGGATCTACAATGAGCAGTTCTTC. This gives the protein CASSPLSSGIYNEQFF.

This clone appeared once. The CDR3 region is CAIELDRDTFKAFF. For the CDR3, the DNA is TGTGCCATCGAGTTGGACAGGGACACCTTTAAAGCTTTCTTT. This chain joins TRBV6-1 and TRBJ1-1; 8 bases are shared with TRBD1. The CDR3 length is 14 residues. Germline V gene data show CDR1 as MNHNS and CDR2 as SASEGT. V lost 10 bases to trimming and J lost 9 bases; unmatched junction nucleotides: 16.

The J gene is TRBJ2-7, the V gene TRBV28; 7 bases map to TRBD2. Germline trimming cut 3 bases from V and 3 bases from J; bases unmatched to any gene: 8. This CDR3 spans 15 amino acids. The germline CDR1 and CDR2 sequences are MDHEN and SYDVKM. CDR3 bases: TGTGCCAGCAGTTTGGGCGGACTAGGTGTCTACGAGCAGTACTTC. It specifies CASSLGGLGVYEQYF.

The chain employs TRBV5-6 and TRBJ2-3, with D uncertain. This CDR3 is 14 amino acids long. Germline lookup yields CDR1 SGHDT and CDR2 YYEEEE. Between the trimmed V and J ends, which lost 0 bases and 1 base, there was a span of 6 bases. CDR3 amino acids: CASSLGLRTDTQYF. The CDR3 nucleotides read TGTGCCAGCAGCTTGGGGCTACGCACAGATACGCAGTATTTT.

CDR3 protein: CASSEGLAGGDTQYF. Here the CDR3 DNA reads TGTGCCAGCAGTGAAGGACTAGCGGGAGGAGATACGCAGTATTTT. This chain links TRBV2 with TRBJ2-3; 13 bases align to TRBD2. Germline CDR1 SNHLY, CDR2 FYNNEI. This CDR3 region has 15 residues. V lost 1 base, J lost 5 bases, and 0 bases stayed unmatched.

CDR3 sequence: CASSKEGTGDVYEQYF. The CDR3 bases are TGTGCCAGCAGCAAAGAAGGCACAGGGGACGTATACGAGCAGTACTTC. J is TRBJ2-7 and V is TRBV21-1; the table's D call, TRBD1, has no DNA check behind it. TRBV21-1 is recorded as a pseudogene. The CDR3 contains 16 residues.

This clone was counted once. The CDR3 nucleotides are TGTGCCAGCTCACCCGGGACCGACTATGGCTACACCTTC. Protein product: CASSPGTDYGYTF. This rearrangement joins TRBV18 to TRBJ1-2; possible D gene TRBD1, 5 bases. V was cut by 3 bases and J by 3 bases, with 8 bases left in between. There are 13 residues in the CDR3. The V gene's germline CDR1 is KGHSH and CDR2 LQKENI.

The J gene is TRBJ2-7, the V gene TRBV11-3; tentatively, D is TRBD1 (6 bases). Between the trimmed V and J ends, which lost 5 bases and 2 bases, there was a span of 16 bases. Germline V gene sequence: CDR1 SGHNT, CDR2 YENEEA. This CDR3 region has 15 residues. CDR3 region: CASSQDREGAYEQYF. As DNA, the CDR3 is TGTGCCAGCAGCCAGGATCGAGAGGGGGCCTACGAGCAGTACTTC. Based on the CDR3 plus reference TRBV11-3 and TRBJ2-7, the full variable domain is EAGVVQSPRYKIIEKKQPVAFWCNPISGHNTLYWYLQNLGQGPELLIRYENEEAVDDSQLPKDRFSAERLKGVDSTLKIQPAELGDSAVYLCASSQDREGAYEQYFGPGTRLTVT.

The gene calls are TRBV19 and TRBJ2-7; 12 bases align to TRBD2. The CDR3 sequence is 15 residues long. Trimming took 6 bases from V and 2 from J; bases not matched to a gene: 5. In germline, CDR1 is LNHDA, CDR2 SQIVND (reference sequence). The CDR3 is CASSLTSGRTYEQYF. Written as DNA, the CDR3 is TGTGCCAGTAGCCTCACTAGCGGGAGGACCTACGAGCAGTACTTC.

The V gene is TRBV5-4, the J gene TRBJ2-7; 14 bases align to TRBD2. CDR3 size: 15 residues. Germline-derived CDR1 and CDR2 are SGHNT and YYREEE (reference sequence). V shed 0 bases and J 6 bases; nucleotides not matched to a gene: 2. The CDR3 is CASSLGLAGGGEQYF. The CDR3 nucleotides are TGTGCCAGCAGCTTGGGACTAGCGGGAGGGGGCGAGCAGTACTTC.

This chain uses TRBV30 with TRBJ1-6; D not certain. V lost 0 bases and J 7 bases, leaving 13 bases between the germline ends. Per the germline V gene, CDR1 is GTSNPN and CDR2 is SVGIG (reference sequence). The CDR3 loop spans 15 amino acids. The CDR3 sequence: CAWSVQGKSNSPLHF. The CDR3 DNA reads as TGTGCCTGGAGTGTACAAGGCAAGTCAAATTCACCCCTCCACTTT. Together with reference TRBV30 and TRBJ1-6, the CDR3 gives the full variable domain: SQTIHQWPATLVQPVGSPLSLECTVEGTSNPNLYWYRQAAGRGLQLLFYSVGIGQISSEVPQNLSASRPQDRQFILSSKKLLLSDSGFYLCAWSVQGKSNSPLHFGNGTRLTVT.

V usage is TRBV28 and J usage is TRBJ1-2, with D possibly being TRBD1 (5 bases). The CDR3 loop spans 16 amino acids. Trimming removed 6 bases from V and 0 bases from J, with 17 bases in between. Germline assignment: CDR1 MDHEN and CDR2 SYDVKM. CDR3 residues: CASSSPVVGANYGYTF. CDR3 DNA: TGTGCCAGCAGCTCACCGGTTGTAGGGGCTAACTATGGCTACACCTTC.